What follows are 6 T cell receptor beta chains derived from one specimen sequenced in a study of T cell repertoires in cytomegalovirus infection (dated by TCRdb to between 2018 and 2021). The intended sense of this specimen's treatment or condition label: in vitro stimulation with specific CMV peptide epitopes to enrich CMV-specific T cells. These receptors' targets are unknown. Instrument on record: Illumina HiSeq 1500. TCRdb trimmed public reads at Q25 via fastp, called clones via MiXCR and kept in-frame beta chains. Rows merge per CDR3 protein into single entries with the most common DNA and genes. Within this sample are hundreds of thousands of distinct CDR3 sequences, with about two fifths of them counted one time only. Clones ranked in the top ten supply around two fifths of the sample. Sequenced material: cultured PBMCs, taken from culture after CMV antigen stimulation. These receptors came from a human donor in good health (CMV status not recorded). Some clones in this sample may be carry-over from other donors' samples.

This clonotype has just a few counts. The CDR3 DNA reads TGTGCCAGCAGCTTAGCGGGACGTTCCGGGGAGCTGTTTTTT. Translating gives CASSLAGRSGELFF. This chain joins TRBV7-2 and TRBJ2-2; the D gene could be TRBD1 or TRBD2 (5 bases each). Germline lookup yields CDR1 SGHTA and CDR2 FQGNSA. With 0 bases removed from V and 6 bases from J, the gap between germline ends came to 8 bases. The CDR3 spans 14 residues.

This chain uses TRBV11-2 with TRBJ2-3; D gene ambiguous. This CDR3 has 13 amino acids. Germline V CDR1 and CDR2: SGHAT, FQNNGV. Trimming left V 5 bases short and J 6 bases short, with 12 bases between. The CDR3: CASSRENSDTQYF. CDR3 DNA sequence: TGTGCCAGCAGCCGAGAGAATTCGGATACGCAGTATTTT.

Worth noting for this clonotype: A much larger clonotype is one base distant, so this may be a read error. The rearrangement joins TRBV7-2 to TRBJ2-5, with D perhaps being TRBD1 or TRBD2 (5 bases each). CDR3 length: 14 residues. V lost 2 bases and J lost 5, with 12 bases in between. CDR1 is SGHTA, CDR2 FQGNSA, per germline. CDR3: CASSLMVGEETQYF. CDR3 sequence (DNA): TGTGCCAGCAGCTTAATGGTGGGGGAGGAGACCCAGTACTTC.

The V call is TRBV20-1, the J call TRBJ2-1; D is undetermined. V was clipped by 5 bases and J by 0 bases, with 2 bases between them. The germline V gene has CDR1 DFQATT and CDR2 SNEGSKA (reference sequence). The length of the CDR3 is 11 residues. The CDR3 region is CSASSYNEQFF. The CDR3 coding sequence is TGCAGTGCTTCCTCCTACAATGAGCAGTTCTTC.

This clonotype was seen more than once but under ten times. The gene calls are TRBV6-2 or TRBV6-3 and TRBJ2-7; D remains unclear. V lost 5 bases to trimming and J lost 6 bases, with 8 bases between them. The CDR3 totals 11 residues. Germline values: CDR1 MNHEY, CDR2 SVGEGT. CDR3 sequence reads: CASSLFLEQYF. The CDR3 nucleotides read TGTGCCAGCAGTCTCTTCCTCGAGCAGTACTTC.

The V gene is TRBV12-3 or TRBV12-4, the J gene TRBJ2-7; 11 bases are a match to TRBD2. This CDR3 is built from 16 residues. The V and J ends lost 5 bases and 6 bases, in that order; junction bases with no gene match: 12. Written as DNA, the CDR3 is TGTGCCAGCAGTCGACTAGCGGGGCCTCGGGGGAGCGAGCAGTACTTC. Amino acids: CASSRLAGPRGSEQYF.